Below are 16 T cell receptor beta chains sequenced from a single sample in a study of early T cells in non-severe SARS-CoV-2 infection. TCRdb processed the 5' RACE reads anew with MiXCR; each CDR3 protein has one entry. The table shows about 69,000 distinct CDR3 sequences, with about 9% occurring only once. The source material was whole blood. These receptors were collected from an adult who was a healthcare worker with PCR-confirmed SARS-CoV-2 infection or an uninfected control (not recorded which).

This clonotype was seen only a few times. The rearrangement links TRBV18 to TRBJ2-7; D is ambiguous. This CDR3 region has 14 residues. Trimming took 6 bases from V and 2 from J, leaving 14 bases between them. Germline lookup yields CDR1 KGHSH and CDR2 LQKENI. CDR3 protein: CASSTGFGTYEQYF. The CDR3 DNA reads TGTGCCAGCTCCACCGGGTTTGGAACCTACGAGCAGTACTTC.

This clonotype was counted at least ten times. The chain has TRBV6-5 and TRBJ2-1, with 10 bases fitting TRBD2. The V segment lost 2 bases and the J segment 0 bases; nucleotides outside the gene matches: 7. The CDR3 loop spans 18 amino acids. Germline values: CDR1 MNHEY, CDR2 SVGAGI. The CDR3, as DNA: TGTGCCAGCAGTTACAATAGCGGGGGGCCTAACTCCTACAATGAGCAGTTCTTC. Amino acid sequence: CASSYNSGGPNSYNEQFF.

The sample holds one count of this clonotype. The chain uses TRBV20-1 and TRBJ2-3, with TRBD2 matching over 9 bases. CDR1 DFQATT and CDR2 SNEGSKA come from the germline V gene (reference sequence). V lost 6 bases, J lost 6 bases, and 4 bases stayed unmatched. The CDR3 contains 12 residues. CDR3 sequence (DNA): TGCAGTGCCGTTAGCGGGAGTGATACGCAGTATTTT. This codes for CSAVSGSDTQYF.

The chain combines TRBV7-7 with TRBJ2-2; D is ambiguous. Per germline, CDR1 SSHAT and CDR2 FNYEAQ (reference sequence). Trimming left V 4 bases short and J 0 bases short, with 6 bases between. This CDR3 contains 14 residues. CDR3 DNA: TGTGCCAGCAGCTCGAACCCGAACACCGGGGAGCTGTTTTTT. It encodes CASSSNPNTGELFF.

This clonotype occurred a few times. The chain carries TRBV14 and TRBJ2-1; no clear D. The germline V gene has CDR1 SGHDN and CDR2 FVKESK. The V end was cut by 0 bases, the J end by 2 bases, with 8 bases between. The CDR3 sequence is 15 residues long. CDR3 in amino acids: CASSQDVAPYNEQFF. CDR3 in DNA: TGTGCCAGCAGCCAAGACGTAGCTCCCTACAATGAGCAGTTCTTC. Complete variable domain (other parts from reference TRBV14 and TRBJ2-1): EAGVTQFPSHSVIEKGQTVTLRCDPISGHDNLYWYRRVMGKEIKFLLHFVKESKQDESGMPNNRFLAERTGGTYSTLKVQPAELEDSGVYFCASSQDVAPYNEQFFGPGTRLTVL.

This clonotype was found a few times. This chain links TRBV5-4 with TRBJ2-7; 9 nucleotides align to TRBD2. This CDR3 comprises 13 residues. From germline, CDR1 is SGHNT and CDR2 YYREEE (reference sequence). Germline trimming cut 0 bases from V and 5 bases from J; bases unmatched to any gene: 0. DNA of the CDR3: TGTGCCAGCAGCTTGGGGACTAGCGACGAGCAGTACTTC. Its protein is CASSLGTSDEQYF.

Turning to this clonotype: Germline is not matched at one junction end, which may reflect a read error. The V gene is TRBV2, the J gene TRBJ2-3; 7 positions match TRBD2. This CDR3 comprises 13 residues. Germline assignment: CDR1 SNHLY and CDR2 FYNNEI. The CDR3 region has the DNA TGTGTCAGCCAACTAGCGAACACAGATACGCAGTATTTT. Translated, it gives CVSQLANTDTQYF.

The genes are TRBV7-8 and TRBJ2-1, with 10 bases identical to TRBD2. The germline gives CDR1 SGHVS, CDR2 FQNEAQ. CDR3 length: 16 amino acids. V shed 1 base, J shed 9 bases, and the junction held 9 bases outside the gene matches. This CDR3 is CASSLGASGSSSEQFF. CDR3 DNA sequence: TGTGCCAGCAGCTTAGGAGCTAGCGGGAGTTCGAGTGAGCAGTTCTTC. Variable domain in full (rest from reference TRBV7-8 and TRBJ2-1): GAGVSQSPRYKVAKRGQDVALRCDPISGHVSLFWYQQALGQGPEFLTYFQNEAQLDKSGLPSDRFFAERPEGSVSTLKIQRTQQEDSAVYLCASSLGASGSSSEQFFGPGTRLTVL.

The chain links TRBV29-1 to TRBJ1-1, with 7 bases aligning to TRBD1. Trimming removed 5 bases from V and 3 bases from J; junction bases left unmatched: 6. This CDR3 is 13 amino acids long. The germline CDR1 and CDR2 sequences are SQVTM and ANQGSEA. The CDR3 nucleotides read TGCAGCGTTTCTACAGGGGCGCACACTGAAGCTTTCTTT. Protein sequence: CSVSTGAHTEAFF.

This clonotype was found many times. The chain couples TRBV25-1 to TRBJ2-7, with D unclear. The CDR3 length is 10 residues. V was clipped by 2 bases and J by 5 bases, with 1 base between them. Germline lookup yields CDR1 MGHDK and CDR2 SYGVNS. CDR3 bases: TGTGCCAGCAGTGAAAACGAGCAGTACTTC. Protein sequence: CASSENEQYF.

J is TRBJ2-1 and V is TRBV7-3, with no clear D. The length of the CDR3 is 13 residues. The germline V gene has CDR1 SGHTA and CDR2 FQGTGA. V was cut by 6 bases and J by 7 bases, with 13 bases left in between. The CDR3 DNA reads as TGTGCCAGCAGTCCCGTCCCGGGTAATGAGCAGTTCTTC. Amino acids: CASSPVPGNEQFF.

The table lists this clonotype with many counts. The chain joins TRBV5-1 to TRBJ2-3; a possible D gene is TRBD2 (6 bases). Trimming shortened V by 4 bases and J by 5 bases, and 17 bases separated the two germline ends. There are 15 residues in the CDR3. From germline, CDR1 is SGHRS and CDR2 YFSETQ. CDR3 nucleotides: TGCGCCAGCAGCCCGGTTATGGGGGGAAGAGATACGCAGTATTTT. This gives the protein CASSPVMGGRDTQYF.

The table lists this clonotype with many counts. CDR3 coding DNA: TGTGCCAGCTCACCAGAAAGCGGGAATGAGCAGTTCTTC. Translated, it gives CASSPESGNEQFF. The chain couples TRBV18 to TRBJ2-1; D possibly corresponds to TRBD2 (6 bases). Trimming removed 2 bases from V and 7 bases from J, with 9 bases in between. The CDR3 length is 13 residues. From germline, CDR1 is KGHSH and CDR2 LQKENI.

Many counts were recorded for this clonotype. The CDR3 DNA reads as TGCAGTGGTCGGCCCGGGAACGAGCAGTACTTC. Amino acid sequence: CSGRPGNEQYF. V is TRBV20-1 and J is TRBJ2-7; a possible D gene is TRBD2 (5 bases). From germline, CDR1 is DFQATT and CDR2 SNEGSKA (reference sequence). CDR3 size: 11 residues. Trimming stripped 7 bases from V and 5 bases from J, with 12 bases between.

V gene TRBV2 combines with J gene TRBJ2-1; a possible D gene is TRBD1 (5 bases). Trimming took 6 bases from V and 0 from J, leaving 15 bases between them. CDR1 and CDR2 (germline): SNHLY, FYNNEI. The CDR3 totals 16 residues. The DNA for the CDR3 is TGTGCCAGCAGAGGACACCTTTCCCACTCCTACAATGAGCAGTTCTTC. Its protein is CASRGHLSHSYNEQFF.

This clonotype was counted ten times or more. The J gene is TRBJ2-3, the V gene TRBV2; the D is unclear. The germline V gene has CDR1 SNHLY and CDR2 FYNNEI. With 5 bases removed from V and 3 bases from J, the gap between germline ends came to 6 bases. CDR3 length equals 12 residues. The CDR3, as DNA: TGTGCCAGCAGTTTGCAAACAGATACGCAGTATTTT. Its protein is CASSLQTDTQYF.